The 25 T cell receptor beta chains presented below share a single source sample, sequenced in a study of blood T cell repertoires in COVID-19. The data were produced by immunoSEQ multiplex PCR, yet TCRdb's version contains in-frame clones alone and is incomplete. This table has about 300,000 clones, roughly 85% appearing once. The material sequenced was PBMCs or T cells enriched from blood (not recorded which). The receptors shown here come from a woman aged 50 to 60 who had recovered from COVID-19.

The chain combines TRBV19 with TRBJ1-6, with 8 bases lining up with TRBD1. CDR3 length equals 14 residues. V lost 6 bases and J lost 7; bases outside the gene matches: 5. CDR1 is LNHDA and CDR2 is SQIVND in the germline V gene (reference sequence). The CDR3 spells CASRDRVGNSPLHF. The DNA of the CDR3 is TGTGCCAGTAGGGACAGGGTGGGGAATTCACCCCTCCACTTT.

This clone was counted only a few times. This chain links TRBV2 with TRBJ1-1, with D tentatively TRBD1 (5 bases). CDR3 size: 14 residues. Germline assignment: CDR1 SNHLY and CDR2 FYNNEI. V was pared by 3 bases and J by 2 bases, with 10 bases between. CDR3 sequence: CASSDAGYNTEAFF. DNA for the CDR3: TGTGCCAGCAGTGACGCAGGGTACAACACTGAAGCTTTCTTT.

The CDR3 protein is CASSRSLLAGERSDTQYF. The DNA for the CDR3 is TGTGCCAGCAGCCGTTCTCTATTAGCGGGAGAGAGATCAGATACGCAGTATTTT. V is TRBV5-8 and J is TRBJ2-3; 9 nucleotides align to TRBD2. The ends lost 4 bases at V and 4 bases at J; junction bases unmatched: 16. Germline V gene data show CDR1 as SGHTS and CDR2 as YDEGEE. CDR3 length: 18 residues. Full variable domain (outside the CDR3, taken from reference TRBV5-8 and TRBJ2-3): EAGVTQSPTHLIKTRGQQATLRCSPISGHTSVYWYQQALGLGLQFLLWYDEGEERNRGNFPPRFSGRQFPNYSSELNVNALELEDSALYLCASSRSLLAGERSDTQYFGPGTRLTVL.

This rearrangement joins TRBV19 to TRBJ1-5; 8 nucleotides match TRBD1. V lost 10 bases, J lost 5 bases, and 13 bases stayed unmatched. CDR3 length equals 15 residues. Germline V gene data show CDR1 as LNHDA and CDR2 as SQIVND (reference sequence). CDR3 amino acids: CATTKLQGEDQPQHF. The CDR3 DNA follows: TGTGCCACTACGAAATTACAGGGGGAAGATCAGCCCCAGCATTTT.

The chain is built from TRBV6-5 and TRBJ1-2; a possible D gene is TRBD1 (5 bases). The V end lost 2 bases, the J end lost 7 bases, and 11 bases lay between the germline ends. The CDR3 sequence is 13 residues long. The germline V gene has CDR1 MNHEY and CDR2 SVGAGI. CDR3 amino acids: CASSYAVRGGYTF. CDR3 DNA: TGTGCCAGCAGTTACGCAGTAAGGGGTGGCTACACCTTC.

The V gene is TRBV9, the J gene TRBJ2-2; the match to TRBD2 covers 9 bases. Germline V CDR1 and CDR2: SGDLS, YYNGEE. With V trimmed by 4 bases and J by 7 bases, 8 bases remained unmatched. The CDR3 runs 15 residues. CDR3: CASSTEAGGLGELFF. In DNA form, the CDR3 reads TGTGCCAGCAGCACAGAGGCGGGGGGGCTCGGGGAGCTGTTTTTT.

V gene TRBV6-1 combines with J gene TRBJ1-5; D gene unclear. Germline V lookup: CDR1 MNHNS, CDR2 SASEGT. The ends were cut back, 3 bases at V and 4 bases at J, with 10 bases in the middle. This CDR3 has 14 amino acids. DNA for the CDR3: TGTGCCAGCAGTGATGGGCGAGGGAATCAGCCCCAGCATTTT. Translation gives CASSDGRGNQPQHF.

This rearrangement joins TRBV30 to TRBJ2-1; 7 bases are shared with TRBD1. V lost 6 bases and J lost 9; bases outside the gene matches: 14. The length of the CDR3 is 14 residues. Germline values: CDR1 GTSNPN, CDR2 SVGIG (reference sequence). The CDR3 DNA is TGTGCCTGCCGTACAGACAGGGCGTCGAGTGAGCAGTTCTTC. This codes for CACRTDRASSEQFF. The variable domain in full, completed from reference TRBV30 and TRBJ2-1, reads SQTIHQWPATLVQPVGSPLSLECTVEGTSNPNLYWYRQAAGRGLQLLFYSVGIGQISSEVPQNLSASRPQDRQFILSSKKLLLSDSGFYLCACRTDRASSEQFFGPGTRLTVL.

Notes on this clone: Other DNA sequences in the sample encode the same CDR3. The V and J genes are TRBV5-1 and TRBJ1-5, with 7 bases lining up with TRBD1. The trim removed 2 bases at V and 6 bases at J, leaving 5 bases unmatched. The CDR3 loop spans 14 amino acids. CDR1 and CDR2 (germline): SGHRS, YFSETQ. CDR3 region: CASSLNRGSQPQHF. The CDR3, as DNA: TGCGCCAGCAGCTTAAACAGGGGCAGTCAGCCCCAGCATTTT.

This chain uses TRBV6-5 with TRBJ1-1; a possible D gene is TRBD1 (6 bases). In germline, CDR1 is MNHEY, CDR2 SVGAGI. The CDR3 runs to 14 residues. Trimming took off 7 bases at V and 9 bases at J, with 21 bases between the two ends. DNA of the CDR3: TGTGCCAGCAAGGGAGGGGGACCCACTTCGAAAGCTTTCTTT. The encoded protein is CASKGGGPTSKAFF.

This chain links TRBV2 with TRBJ1-4; TRBD1 matches at 8 bases. Germline assignment: CDR1 SNHLY and CDR2 FYNNEI. Germline trimming cut 4 bases from V and 7 bases from J; bases unmatched to any gene: 5. The CDR3 extends over 14 amino acids. In nucleotides, the CDR3 is TGTGCCAGCAGTGCCAGGGGGCGAGGTGAAAAACTGTTTTTT. Translated: CASSARGRGEKLFF.

J is TRBJ1-5 and V is TRBV6-5; D is uncertain. V was trimmed by 5 bases and J by 0 bases, leaving 11 bases between them. This CDR3 is built from 15 residues. Germline CDR1 is MNHEY and CDR2 is SVGAGI. CDR3 coding DNA: TGTGCCAGCAGTAGCTACGGAGGTAGCAATCAGCCCCAGCATTTT. Amino acids: CASSSYGGSNQPQHF.

This chain uses TRBV7-2 with TRBJ2-7; 8 bases are shared with TRBD2. Germline assignment: CDR1 SGHTA and CDR2 FQGNSA. This CDR3 spans 15 amino acids. The trim removed 1 base at V and 6 bases at J, leaving 8 bases unmatched. CDR3 sequence (DNA): TGTGCCAGCAGCTTAGGGGCTAGCGGGCGCCTCGAGCAGTACTTC. Its translation is CASSLGASGRLEQYF.

This clone was counted once. V and J are TRBV5-1 and TRBJ2-1; D possibly corresponds to TRBD1 (5 bases). Germline V lookup: CDR1 SGHRS, CDR2 YFSETQ. The germline V and J ends were trimmed by 5 bases and 8 bases, with 20 bases remaining between them. CDR3 length: 15 amino acids. In DNA, the CDR3 is TGCGCCAGCAGATTACTACAGGTAAATTTTGATGAGCAGTTCTTC. Translating it yields CASRLLQVNFDEQFF.

The chain recombines TRBV28 with TRBJ1-4; TRBD1 is a possible D gene (6 bases). Germline assignment: CDR1 MDHEN and CDR2 SYDVKM. V dropped 7 bases and J dropped 3 bases, with 15 bases sitting between them. The CDR3 is made up of 15 amino acids. The CDR3 loop is CASMGRGMANEKLFF. CDR3 sequence (DNA): TGTGCCAGCATGGGCAGGGGAATGGCTAATGAAAAACTGTTTTTT.

The gene calls are TRBV3-1 (or the pseudogene TRBV3-2) and TRBJ1-5; D is uncertain. This CDR3 spans 15 amino acids. Trimming shortened V by 1 base and J by 6 bases, and 13 bases separated the two germline ends. CDR1 LGHDT and CDR2 YNNKEL come from the germline V gene (reference sequence). CDR3 bases: TGTGCCAGCAGCCAAGCTTCAGGTCGGGGTCAGCCCCAGCATTTT. Its translation: CASSQASGRGQPQHF.

The CDR3 DNA reads as TGCGCCAGCAGCTTGGTATCCGGGAAAGCAGATACGCAGTATTTT. Translated, it gives CASSLVSGKADTQYF. This chain joins TRBV5-1 and TRBJ2-3, with D possibly matching TRBD2 (5 bases). Deletions cut 0 bases from V and 4 bases from J, with 12 bases between. From germline, CDR1 is SGHRS and CDR2 YFSETQ. CDR3 size: 15 residues.

This clone was detected only a few times. The rearrangement links TRBV4-2 to TRBJ1-2, with D possibly being TRBD1 (5 bases). The CDR3 runs 15 residues. Germline lookup yields CDR1 LGHNA and CDR2 YNFKEQ. Trimming left V 0 bases short and J 8 bases short, with 16 bases between. CDR3 residues: CASSQEGTLQEGYTF. The CDR3 nucleotides are TGTGCCAGCAGCCAAGAGGGCACACTACAGGAAGGCTACACCTTC.

The chain combines TRBV24-1 with TRBJ1-5; D is ambiguous. The CDR3 spans 14 residues. V lost 4 bases and J 6 bases, leaving 12 bases between the germline ends. Germline V lookup: CDR1 KGHDR, CDR2 SFDVKD. This CDR3 is CATSDADGVQPQHF. CDR3 DNA: TGTGCCACCAGTGACGCCGACGGGGTTCAGCCCCAGCATTTT.

V usage is TRBV28 and J usage is TRBJ2-7; 7 nucleotides agree with TRBD1. The CDR3 is 13 amino acids. Germline V gene sequence: CDR1 MDHEN, CDR2 SYDVKM. Trimming removed 6 bases from V and 6 bases from J; junction bases left unmatched: 8. The DNA of the CDR3 is TGTGCCAGCAGGACAGGGCCTCTTTTCGAGCAGTACTTC. Translating gives CASRTGPLFEQYF.

The chain links TRBV6-1 to TRBJ1-1; D is unclear. This CDR3 has 15 residues. Germline V gene sequence: CDR1 MNHNS, CDR2 SASEGT. V was clipped by 3 bases and J by 3 bases, with 14 bases between them. CDR3 nucleotides: TGTGCCAGCAGTGACGGGTCCTCTGCTCACACTGAAGCTTTCTTT. This codes for CASSDGSSAHTEAFF.

The gene calls are TRBV7-6 and TRBJ1-4; 8 nucleotides align to TRBD1. The CDR3 has 14 residues. V was clipped by 1 base and J by 8 bases; unmatched bases: 3. Germline V gives CDR1 SGHVS, CDR2 FNYEAQ. The DNA of the CDR3 is TGTGCCAGCAGCTTAGGACAGGGGAGGGAAAAACTGTTTTTT. Its translation is CASSLGQGREKLFF.

This clone was seen more than once but under ten times. The rearrangement links TRBV7-9 to TRBJ1-6; D perhaps matches TRBD1 (5 bases). The CDR3 extends over 15 amino acids. CDR1 and CDR2 from the germline V gene are SEHNR and FQNEAQ (reference sequence). Trimming cost V 6 bases and J 11 bases, with 20 bases left between them. Here the CDR3 reads CASRPRGNGLAPLHF. The DNA of the CDR3 is TGTGCCAGCAGACCCCGGGGGAATGGTTTAGCACCCCTCCACTTT.

Of note for this clone: A much larger clone sits a single nucleotide away, making a read error possible. The chain links TRBV13 to TRBJ2-5; TRBD2 matches 13 bases. Germline CDR1 reads PRHDT; CDR2 reads FYEKMQ (reference sequence). CDR3 length: 15 residues. V was pared by 6 bases and J by 4 bases, with 5 bases of the junction left unmatched. The DNA of the CDR3 is TGTGCCAGCAGGGAACTAGCGGGGGGGCCAGAGACCCAGTACTTC. Translating it yields CASRELAGGPETQYF.

The J gene is TRBJ1-3, the V gene TRBV7-9; D call uncertain. Trimming took off 5 bases at V and 4 bases at J, with 18 bases between the two ends. Germline values: CDR1 SEHNR, CDR2 FQNEAQ (reference sequence). The CDR3 runs 16 residues. CDR3 region: CASSAMGRSGGNTIYF. The CDR3 DNA is TGTGCCAGCAGCGCCATGGGTCGATCAGGCGGAAACACCATATATTTT.